This T cell receptor beta chain was retrieved from a study of molecular identifiers for immune sequencing clone quantification. Via MiXCR, TCRdb re-called the PCR reads, giving one row per CDR3 protein. The table lists about 320,000 distinct CDR3 sequences, over 20% of them singletons. With regard to this clonotype: A much larger clone is a single base away; this may be a read error.

The TCR originated in a human donor in good health. Some libraries in this study had Jurkat cell RNA spiked in. Sequenced: naive CD8+ T cells from blood, with Jurkat cell RNA spiked in. The subset was: FACS-sorted CD8+CD4-CCR7+CD45RA+ naive T cells.

CDR3 protein: CASSLPTGEGYGHTF. CDR3 DNA: TGCGCCAGCAGCCTGCCTACAGGGGAAGGCTATGGCCACACCTTC. The chain links TRBV5-1 to TRBJ1-2, with TRBD1 matching over 7 bases. This CDR3 is 15 amino acids long. Germline lookup yields CDR1 SGHRS and CDR2 YFSETQ.